Following are 28 T cell receptor beta chains from one sample sequenced in a study of T-cell memory formation after mild COVID-19. A single record per CDR3 protein comes from TCRdb applying MiXCR to the 5' RACE reads. The sample holds about 200,000 distinct CDR3 sequences, 16% seen once. Sequencing was carried out using PBMCs or a T cell subset sorted from them (not recorded which). Receptor source: an adult woman who had mild COVID-19 (a few samples of this study predate the infection). Cell type and time point are not known.

The chain employs TRBV15 and TRBJ2-6; D remains unclear. Germline V gives CDR1 LNHNV, CDR2 YYDKDF (reference sequence). This CDR3 has 14 amino acids. V was clipped by 5 bases and J by 4 bases, with 9 bases between them. CDR3 in DNA: TGTGCCACCAGCCCGACGAGAGGGGCCAACGTCCTGACTTTC. It yields the protein CATSPTRGANVLTF. Using reference TRBV15 and TRBJ2-6 for the parts outside the CDR3, the full variable domain is DAMVIQNPRYQVTQFGKPVTLSCSQTLNHNVMYWYQQKSSQAPKLLFHYYDKDFNNEADTPDNFQSRRPNTSFCFLDIRSPGLGDTAMYLCATSPTRGANVLTFGAGSRLTVL.

This clonotype appeared a few times. The rearrangement joins TRBV27 to TRBJ2-5; D may correspond to TRBD1 or TRBD2 (5 bases each). CDR3 length: 12 residues. V was clipped by 5 bases and J by 8 bases, with 12 bases between them. Per the germline V gene, CDR1 is MNHEY and CDR2 is SMNVEV (reference sequence). CDR3 in DNA: TGTGCCAGCAGTCGAACGAGGGGCACCCAGTACTTC. Amino acid sequence: CASSRTRGTQYF.

This CDR3 reads CASSPYIRTSGIYNEQFF. In DNA, the CDR3 is TGTGCCAGCAGCCCTTATATCAGGACTAGCGGGATATACAATGAGCAGTTCTTC. The chain uses TRBV7-3 and TRBJ2-1; the match to TRBD2 covers 12 bases. CDR3 length: 18 amino acids. V lost 5 bases, J lost 4 bases, and 12 bases stayed unmatched. Germline-derived CDR1 and CDR2 are SGHTA and FQGTGA. Based on the CDR3 plus reference TRBV7-3 and TRBJ2-1, the full variable domain is GAGVSQTPSNKVTEKGKYVELRCDPISGHTALYWYRQSLGQGPEFLIYFQGTGAADDSGLPNDRFFAVRPEGSVSTLKIQRTERGDSAVYLCASSPYIRTSGIYNEQFFGPGTRLTVL.

This clonotype came up a few times. J is TRBJ1-1 and V is TRBV5-5, with D possibly TRBD1 on 6 matching bases. The CDR3 spans 15 residues. CDR1 and CDR2 (germline): SGHKS, YYEKEE (reference sequence). Trimming removed 4 bases from V and 6 bases from J, with 19 bases in between. This CDR3 is CASSLYRAGFPEAFF. The CDR3 DNA reads as TGTGCCAGCAGCCTGTACAGGGCTGGTTTCCCTGAAGCTTTCTTT.

V usage is TRBV7-6 and J usage is TRBJ2-7; 8 nucleotides match TRBD2. The germline CDR1 and CDR2 sequences are SGHVS and FNYEAQ. CDR3 length equals 16 residues. V trimming: 4 bases; J trimming: 3 bases; junction bases outside the gene matches: 11. The DNA of the CDR3 is TGTGCCAGCAGCTCGAGCACGGCGGCGGGAGGCTACGAGCAGTACTTC. Translated, it gives CASSSSTAAGGYEQYF.

J is TRBJ2-3 and V is TRBV18; the D gene could be TRBD1 or TRBD2 (5 bases each). This CDR3 comprises 16 residues. Trimming removed 3 bases at V and 1 base at J, with 14 bases between. Germline CDR1 is KGHSH and CDR2 is LQKENI. The CDR3 loop is CASSPNQGRGTDTQYF. CDR3 coding DNA: TGTGCCAGCTCACCTAACCAGGGACGGGGCACAGATACGCAGTATTTT.

J is TRBJ2-3 and V is TRBV2; tentative D call: TRBD2 (5 bases). Germline V gene lookup returns CDR1 SNHLY and CDR2 FYNNEI. V was trimmed by 2 bases and J by 0 bases, leaving 6 bases between them. CDR3 size: 14 residues. The CDR3 sequence: CASSERGSTDTQYF. The CDR3 region has the DNA TGTGCCAGCAGTGAACGCGGGAGCACAGATACGCAGTATTTT.

J is TRBJ2-5 and V is TRBV12-3 or TRBV12-4; 8 bases match TRBD1. The CDR3 runs to 14 residues. V dropped 5 bases and J dropped 4; count of bases not matched to a gene: 6. This CDR3 reads CASSTGQGVETQYF. The CDR3 DNA follows: TGTGCCAGCAGTACAGGACAGGGAGTAGAGACCCAGTACTTC.

This chain joins TRBV6-1 and TRBJ2-7; D ambiguous. V lost 4 bases and J lost 3, with 16 bases in between. The CDR3 covers 15 residues. Germline V gene data show CDR1 as MNHNS and CDR2 as SASEGT. CDR3 sequence: CASSVTGSGGYEQYF. CDR3 DNA sequence: TGTGCCAGCAGTGTTACCGGGTCTGGTGGCTACGAGCAGTACTTC.

In this sample, this clonotype turned up many times. CDR3 region: CATSDSSSWNEQFF. The CDR3 DNA reads TGTGCCACCAGTGATTCCTCGAGCTGGAATGAGCAGTTCTTC. The chain recombines TRBV24-1 with TRBJ2-1, with D hard to call. From germline, CDR1 is KGHDR and CDR2 SFDVKD. Trimming took 2 bases from V and 7 from J, leaving 11 bases between them. The length of the CDR3 is 14 residues.

This clonotype was picked up a small number of times. The rearrangement links TRBV9 to TRBJ2-5; D possibly corresponds to TRBD2 (7 bases). Per the germline V gene, CDR1 is SGDLS and CDR2 is YYNGEE. The V and J ends lost 0 bases and 1 base respectively, with 13 bases between them. The CDR3 consists of 16 residues. As DNA, the CDR3 is TGTGCCAGCAGCGTAGGAACGGGGGGCGGCCAAGAGACCCAGTACTTC. Its translation: CASSVGTGGGQETQYF. Supplemented by reference TRBV9 and TRBJ2-5, the full variable domain reads DSGVTQTPKHLITATGQRVTLRCSPRSGDLSVYWYQQSLDQGLQFLIQYYNGEERAKGNILERFSAQQFPDLHSELNLSSLELGDSALYFCASSVGTGGGQETQYFGPGTRLLVL.

The CDR3 is CASSHLATSYNEQFF. The CDR3 DNA reads as TGTGCCAGCAGTCACCTAGCGACCTCCTACAATGAGCAGTTCTTC. The genes are TRBV6-4 and TRBJ2-1; a possible D gene is TRBD2 (6 bases). V was trimmed by 5 bases and J by 0 bases, leaving 11 bases between them. The CDR3 covers 15 residues. Germline V lookup: CDR1 MRHNA, CDR2 SNTAGT.

The rearrangement links TRBV4-2 to TRBJ1-6; D call uncertain. The germline V and J ends were trimmed by 0 bases and 7 bases, with 10 bases remaining between them. There are 15 residues in the CDR3. The germline V gene encodes CDR1 LGHNA and CDR2 YNFKEQ. CDR3 in DNA: TGTGCCAGCAGCCAAGAGAGGGCAGGAAATTCACCCCTCCACTTT. As protein: CASSQERAGNSPLHF.

V is TRBV9 and J is TRBJ2-5; 9 bases match TRBD2. V shed 0 bases and J 2 bases; nucleotides not matched to a gene: 2. CDR1 and CDR2 (germline): SGDLS, YYNGEE. The CDR3 has 15 residues. As DNA, the CDR3 is TGTGCCAGCAGCGTAGCCCTAGCGGGACAAGAGACCCAGTACTTC. Translation: CASSVALAGQETQYF. Together with reference TRBV9 and TRBJ2-5, the CDR3 gives the full variable domain: DSGVTQTPKHLITATGQRVTLRCSPRSGDLSVYWYQQSLDQGLQFLIQYYNGEERAKGNILERFSAQQFPDLHSELNLSSLELGDSALYFCASSVALAGQETQYFGPGTRLLVL.

This clonotype was picked up a small number of times. This rearrangement joins TRBV6-2 or TRBV6-3 to TRBJ2-1; 8 bases map to TRBD2. V was clipped by 10 bases and J by 7 bases; unmatched bases: 12. The CDR3 contains 14 residues. Germline CDR1 MNHEY, CDR2 SVGEGT. CDR3 in DNA: TGTGCCATCGCCGGGACTAGGGGCCCTAATGAGCAGTTCTTC. Residues: CAIAGTRGPNEQFF.

This clonotype was counted only a few times. The chain joins TRBV5-1 to TRBJ2-1; 7 nucleotides line up with TRBD2. The CDR3 loop spans 13 amino acids. CDR1 is SGHRS and CDR2 is YFSETQ in the germline V gene. The V and J ends lost 7 bases and 3 bases, in that order; junction bases with no gene match: 4. The CDR3 protein is CASAAGYYNEQFF. CDR3 coding DNA: TGCGCCAGCGCAGCGGGGTACTACAATGAGCAGTTCTTC.

The chain has TRBV24-1 and TRBJ2-1; TRBD2 aligns across 14 bases. Trimming took 5 bases from V and 6 from J; bases not matched to a gene: 5. CDR3 length: 16 residues. Germline CDR1 is KGHDR and CDR2 is SFDVKD. The CDR3, as DNA: TGTGCCACCAGTGGCCGACTAGCGGGAGGGCTCAATGAGCAGTTCTTC. Encoded protein: CATSGRLAGGLNEQFF.

This clonotype has only one observation. The chain is built from TRBV4-2 and TRBJ1-3; unclear D gene. The germline V and J ends were trimmed by 4 bases and 0 bases, with 16 bases remaining between them. CDR3 length: 17 residues. Germline lookup yields CDR1 LGHNA and CDR2 YNFKEQ. CDR3 sequence (DNA): TGTGCCAGCAGCCCCTTCGCGGGATGGAACTCTGGAAACACCATATATTTT. It encodes CASSPFAGWNSGNTIYF.

This clonotype was recorded a few times. The chain recombines TRBV20-1 with TRBJ1-2; possible D gene TRBD1, 6 bases. The CDR3 runs 14 residues. Germline CDR1 DFQATT, CDR2 SNEGSKA (reference sequence). Trimming took off 0 bases at V and 2 bases at J, with 10 bases between the two ends. CDR3 in amino acids: CSARDPGANYGYTF. The CDR3 DNA follows: TGCAGTGCTAGAGATCCGGGGGCCAACTATGGCTACACCTTC.

The J gene is TRBJ1-1, the V gene TRBV15; D is possibly TRBD1 (5 bases). Germline assignment: CDR1 LNHNV and CDR2 YYDKDF (reference sequence). The CDR3 spans 17 residues. The V and J ends lost 1 base and 12 bases respectively, with 27 bases between them. The CDR3, as DNA: TGTGCCACCAGCAGAGGACGAGGAACAGGCGAGTACGGTTTGACTTTCTTT. It yields the protein CATSRGRGTGEYGLTFF.

In this sample, this clonotype turned up many times. The V and J genes are TRBV24-1 and TRBJ2-2; 10 bases align to TRBD1. The V gene end was trimmed by 3 bases and the J gene end by 2 bases; junction bases not matched to a gene: 5. CDR3 length equals 17 residues. CDR1 and CDR2 from the germline V gene are KGHDR and SFDVKD. CDR3: CATSDPGTGANTGELFF. The CDR3 DNA reads as TGTGCCACCAGTGATCCTGGGACAGGGGCTAACACCGGGGAGCTGTTTTTT.

The table lists this clonotype with many counts. V is TRBV4-3 and J is TRBJ2-7; tentative D call: TRBD2 (5 bases). Trimming shortened V by 1 base and J by 3 bases, and 10 bases separated the two germline ends. CDR1 is LGHNA, CDR2 YSLEER, per germline. This CDR3 spans 14 amino acids. In DNA, the CDR3 is TGCGCCAGCAGCCAAGCTCCCGGGGACTACGAGCAGTACTTC. Protein product: CASSQAPGDYEQYF.

This clonotype has just a few counts. This chain joins TRBV7-2 and TRBJ2-7, with 8 bases that match TRBD2. V lost 5 bases, J lost 6 bases, and 21 bases stayed unmatched. The CDR3 is 18 amino acids. Germline CDR1 reads SGHTA; CDR2 reads FQGNSA. The CDR3 sequence: CASSQGQGAGLAASEQYF. The CDR3 DNA reads TGTGCCAGCAGCCAGGGGCAGGGAGCAGGACTAGCTGCTTCCGAGCAGTACTTC. Supplemented by reference TRBV7-2 and TRBJ2-7, the full variable domain reads GAGVSQSPSNKVTEKGKDVELRCDPISGHTALYWYRQSLGQGLEFLIYFQGNSAPDKSGLPSDRFSAERTGGSVSTLTIQRTQQEDSAVYLCASSQGQGAGLAASEQYFGPGTRLTVT.

This clonotype was counted a few times. V usage is TRBV29-1 and J usage is TRBJ1-1, with D tentatively TRBD1 (6 bases). This CDR3 region has 13 residues. The V end lost 5 bases, the J end lost 3 bases, and 13 bases lay between the germline ends. Germline V gives CDR1 SQVTM, CDR2 ANQGSEA. The CDR3 here is CSVRRPGDTEAFF. DNA of the CDR3: TGCAGCGTTCGCCGACCAGGGGACACTGAAGCTTTCTTT.

V usage is TRBV24-1 and J usage is TRBJ1-5, with D uncertain. V lost 7 bases, J lost 4 bases, and 16 bases lay in between. CDR3 length equals 15 residues. The V gene's germline CDR1 is KGHDR and CDR2 SFDVKD. The DNA for the CDR3 is TGTGCCACCAGCGAACCGGGAGCCGATAATCAGCCCCAGCATTTT. Protein product: CATSEPGADNQPQHF.

In its sample, this clonotype is medium-sized. The chain uses TRBV7-7 and TRBJ2-1, with D perhaps given as TRBD1 or TRBD2 (6 bases each). CDR3 length: 16 amino acids. Germline values: CDR1 SSHAT, CDR2 FNYEAQ (reference sequence). V lost 4 bases and J lost 6, with 19 bases in between. The CDR3 nucleotides are TGTGCCAGCAGCTCAGGGAGGACAGTCGAGGGCAATGAGCAGTTCTTC. This gives the protein CASSSGRTVEGNEQFF.

Only a few counts were recorded for this clonotype. The chain has TRBV5-1 and TRBJ2-3; D might be TRBD2 (6 bases). From germline, CDR1 is SGHRS and CDR2 YFSETQ. Trimming removed 8 bases from V and 3 bases from J, with 13 bases in between. This CDR3 region has 13 residues. The CDR3 protein is CASSRLGTDTQYF. The CDR3 DNA reads as TGCGCCAGTTCAAGACTAGGAACAGATACGCAGTATTTT. Combining the CDR3 with reference TRBV5-1 and TRBJ2-3 gives the whole variable domain KAGVTQTPRYLIKTRGQQVTLSCSPISGHRSVSWYQQTPGQGLQFLFEYFSETQRNKGNFPGRFSGRQFSNSRSEMNVSTLELGDSALYLCASSRLGTDTQYFGPGTRLTVL.

The V and J genes are TRBV20-1 and TRBJ1-4, with 10 bases identical to TRBD1. With 3 bases clipped from V and 6 bases from J, the junction kept 7 bases outside the gene matches. The germline V gene encodes CDR1 DFQATT and CDR2 SNEGSKA (reference sequence). The CDR3 has 15 residues. The DNA for the CDR3 is TGCAGTGCTAGGAGGCCCGGGACAGGGGATGAAAAACTGTTTTTT. It codes for CSARRPGTGDEKLFF.